This TCR beta chain was identified in a study of blood T cell repertoires in COVID-19. The table came from immunoSEQ multiplex PCR; TCRdb's copy has only in-frame clones and leaves some out. The sample lists 230,000 or so clones, approximately 88% seen once, with approximately 2.3% in the top ten. The J segment lost 5 bases and the V segment lost 2 bases, leaving 12 bases of the junction unmatched. Germline lookup yields CDR1 SEHNR and CDR2 FQNEAQ (reference sequence). The length of the CDR3 is 19 residues. The sequence was obtained from a woman aged 40 to 55 with acute COVID-19. Sequenced input: PBMCs or T cells enriched from blood (not recorded which). The chain is built from TRBV7-9 and TRBJ2-3; 14 bases line up with TRBD2. CDR3 loop: CASSLLGLAGAPLGDTQYF. The CDR3, as DNA: TGTGCCAGCAGCTTACTGGGACTAGCGGGGGCCCCGTTGGGAGATACGCAGTATTTT.